The T cell receptor (beta chain) described here comes from a study of blood T cell repertoires in COVID-19. Study information: The cDNA or gDNA used as material had been derived from T cells, B-cell-depleted T cells, or PBMCs.

The CDR3 covers 15 residues. Between the trimmed V and J ends, which lost 5 bases and 0 bases, there was a span of 14 bases. Original processing notes: Reference gene primer amplification yielded estimated nucleated cell counts. Clones were sequenced by immunoSEQ multiplex PCR, and TCRdb holds only the in-frame ones, with some missing. That table is the source of V, J and clone size, and D and trimming were worked out from the DNA. The top ten clones hold approximately 6.2% of a sample with 190,000 or so clones, about 83% of them seen once. The sequence came from a man aged 55 to 70 who had recovered from COVID-19. This chain uses TRBV5-3 with TRBJ1-2; TRBD1 might be the D (5 bases). TRBV5-3 is annotated as an ORF whose role is uncertain. Input material: peripheral blood. CDR3 sequence: CARRQDSPPNYGYTF. The CDR3 DNA reads TGTGCCAGAAGACAAGACAGCCCACCTAACTATGGCTACACCTTC.